The 19 T cell receptor beta chains below were found in one sample sequenced in a study of blood T cell repertoires in COVID-19. Produced via immunoSEQ multiplex PCR; TCRdb's table is partial and in-frame only. Of approximately 170,000 clones listed, around four fifths are singletons. The sequenced material came from peripheral blood. The receptors were gathered from a man between 70 and 80 years old who had recovered from COVID-19.

This sequence joins TRBV7-9 and TRBJ1-4; D is unresolved. V lost 5 bases, J lost 5 bases, and 15 bases lay in between. The CDR3 extends over 15 amino acids. Germline loops: CDR1 SEHNR, CDR2 FQNEAQ (reference sequence). CDR3 in DNA: TGTGCCAGCAGCCTAACCCTGGCGGAGAATGAAAAACTGTTTTTT. It specifies CASSLTLAENEKLFF.

This clone appeared once. The rearrangement uses TRBV6-1 and TRBJ2-1, with D possibly being TRBD2 (6 bases). Trimming cost V 1 base and J 2 bases, with 15 bases left between them. The length of the CDR3 is 17 residues. CDR1 and CDR2 from the germline V gene are MNHNS and SASEGT. The CDR3, as DNA: TGTGCCAGCAGTGAAGAAAGCTGGCGGGGCACCTACAATGAGCAGTTCTTC. Translated: CASSEESWRGTYNEQFF.

The sample holds one count of this clone. The chain joins TRBV29-1 to TRBJ2-2; TRBD2 matches 7 bases. V shed 0 bases and J 5 bases; nucleotides not matched to a gene: 12. Germline CDR1 SQVTM, CDR2 ANQGSEA. This CDR3 has 17 residues. As DNA, the CDR3 is TGCAGCGTTGAAGATGTTCAGGGAGGGACGAGGACCGGGGAGCTGTTTTTT. Translating it yields CSVEDVQGGTRTGELFF.

The V gene is TRBV28, the J gene TRBJ1-5; no definite D call. CDR1 MDHEN and CDR2 SYDVKM come from the germline V gene. V was trimmed by 4 bases and J by 4 bases, leaving 5 bases between them. The CDR3 sequence is 12 residues long. This CDR3 reads CASSSQNQPQHF. The CDR3 DNA sequence: TGTGCCAGCAGTTCGCAGAATCAGCCCCAGCATTTT.

The chain's CDR3 is CAWATNSGNTIYF. The CDR3, as DNA: TGTGCCTGGGCTACTAACTCTGGAAACACCATATATTTT. This chain links TRBV30 with TRBJ1-3, with unresolved D. V was clipped by 5 bases and J by 0 bases, with 8 bases between them. Germline V gene data show CDR1 as GTSNPN and CDR2 as SVGIG (reference sequence). There are 13 residues in the CDR3.

This clone occurred a few times. This chain links TRBV27 with TRBJ2-7; TRBD1 might be the D (5 bases). The CDR3 contains 16 residues. V was shortened by 4 bases and J by 3 bases, with 19 bases between the two germline ends. CDR1 is MNHEY, CDR2 SMNVEV, per germline (reference sequence). CDR3 protein: CASSSLDRVKGYEQYF. The CDR3 region has the DNA TGTGCCAGCAGTTCGCTCGACAGAGTGAAAGGCTACGAGCAGTACTTC.

The chain is built from TRBV4-1 and TRBJ2-1; 12 bases align to TRBD2. The CDR3 length is 19 residues. The ends lost 4 bases at V and 0 bases at J; junction bases unmatched: 10. Germline CDR1 is MGHRA and CDR2 is YSYEKL. CDR3 nucleotides: TGCGCCAGCAGCCCGGTGCGGACTAGCGGGGCCAGCTCCTACAATGAGCAGTTCTTC. As protein: CASSPVRTSGASSYNEQFF.

The gene calls are TRBV19 and TRBJ2-1; possible D gene TRBD2, 6 bases. This CDR3 region has 15 residues. Trimming shortened V by 7 bases and J by 1 base, and 14 bases separated the two germline ends. In germline, CDR1 is LNHDA, CDR2 SQIVND (reference sequence). This CDR3 reads CASIPRGRSYNEQFF. The CDR3 nucleotides read TGTGCCAGTATTCCCCGGGGGAGGTCCTACAATGAGCAGTTCTTC.

V is TRBV6-2 or TRBV6-3 and J is TRBJ2-7, with 12 bases identical to TRBD2. From germline, CDR1 is MNHEY and CDR2 SVGEGT. V shed 2 bases, J shed 6 bases, and the junction held 14 bases outside the gene matches. This CDR3 spans 18 amino acids. CDR3 bases: TGTGCCAGCAGTTACCGTTTCCTTCTAGCGGGAGGGAACGCCGAGCAGTACTTC. This sequence encodes CASSYRFLLAGGNAEQYF.

V and J are TRBV6-6 and TRBJ2-1; D remains ambiguous. V lost 0 bases, J lost 7 bases, and 4 bases lay in between. CDR1 and CDR2 from the germline V gene are MNHNY and SVGAGI (reference sequence). CDR3 length: 12 amino acids. The CDR3 loop is CASSYSANEQFF. In DNA form, the CDR3 reads TGTGCCAGCAGTTACTCAGCGAATGAGCAGTTCTTC.

This chain connects TRBV11-2 to TRBJ2-7, with 10 bases lining up with TRBD2. The CDR3 is 17 amino acids. Germline V lookup: CDR1 SGHAT, CDR2 FQNNGV. J gave up 7 bases and V 3 bases, and 15 bases lay outside the gene matches. This CDR3 reads CASSLSSGGSRGGEQYF. As DNA, the CDR3 is TGTGCCAGCAGCTTGTCTAGCGGGGGTTCGCGGGGGGGGGAGCAGTACTTC.

This chain uses TRBV3-1 (or the pseudogene TRBV3-2) with TRBJ2-3; 10 positions agree with TRBD1. The CDR3 extends over 15 amino acids. Germline CDR1 and CDR2: LGHDT and YNNKEL (reference sequence). After removal of 4 bases from V and 0 bases from J, the junction contained 1 base not matched to a gene. CDR3 sequence: CASSRTGGSTDTQYF. DNA of the CDR3: TGTGCCAGCAGCCGGACAGGGGGTAGCACAGATACGCAGTATTTT.

The chain's CDR3 is CAWSETGDQPQHF. The CDR3 DNA reads TGTGCCTGGAGCGAGACAGGAGATCAGCCCCAGCATTTT. This rearrangement joins TRBV30 to TRBJ1-5; D may be TRBD1 (6 bases). The CDR3 spans 13 residues. The V gene lost 3 bases and the J gene lost 5 bases, with 11 bases spanning the gap. Looked up from germline, CDR1 is GTSNPN and CDR2 is SVGIG (reference sequence).

CDR3 nucleotide sequence: TGTGCCAGTGGACTAACCGAAGAGACCCAGTACTTC. This encodes CASGLTEETQYF. J is TRBJ2-5 and V is TRBV27; a possible D gene is TRBD2 (6 bases). CDR3 length: 12 residues. V lost 9 bases to trimming and J lost 3 bases, with 11 bases between them. Germline-derived CDR1 and CDR2 are MNHEY and SMNVEV (reference sequence).

The chain has TRBV2 and TRBJ1-6; D is uncertain. V was shortened by 6 bases and J by 7 bases, with 13 bases between the two germline ends. The CDR3 consists of 14 residues. The germline V gene encodes CDR1 SNHLY and CDR2 FYNNEI. CDR3 DNA: TGTGCCAGCAGGAGGGTTGCGGGAAATTCACCCCTCCACTTT. Residues: CASRRVAGNSPLHF.

V and J are TRBV27 and TRBJ2-1; a possible D gene is TRBD2 (5 bases). The V and J ends lost 0 bases and 6 bases respectively, with 12 bases between them. CDR3 length: 15 residues. The germline V gene encodes CDR1 MNHEY and CDR2 SMNVEV (reference sequence). CDR3 in DNA: TGTGCCAGCAGTTTATCGGCTCCACGGGGCAATGAGCAGTTCTTC. This encodes CASSLSAPRGNEQFF.

V gene TRBV4-1 combines with J gene TRBJ2-2, with 11 bases identical to TRBD2. Germline trimming cut 3 bases from V and 0 bases from J; bases unmatched to any gene: 6. The CDR3 spans 18 residues. From germline, CDR1 is MGHRA and CDR2 YSYEKL. CDR3 residues: CASSHPTSGSSNTGELFF. The CDR3 DNA follows: TGCGCCAGCAGCCACCCCACTAGCGGGAGTTCGAACACCGGGGAGCTGTTTTTT.

The rearrangement links TRBV6-5 to TRBJ2-1, with 13 bases lining up with TRBD2. V was clipped by 2 bases and J by 8 bases; unmatched bases: 6. The V gene's germline CDR1 is MNHEY and CDR2 SVGAGI. CDR3 length: 16 amino acids. The CDR3 coding sequence is TGTGCCAGCAGTTACGGGGGACTAGCGGGAAAGCATGAGCAGTTCTTC. Translation: CASSYGGLAGKHEQFF.

This chain connects TRBV6-1 to TRBJ2-3; TRBD2 is a possible D gene (6 bases). The CDR3 has 14 amino acids. CDR1 is MNHNS, CDR2 SASEGT, per germline. Trimming shortened V by 1 base and J by 6 bases, and 11 bases separated the two germline ends. This CDR3 is CASSEGLVPDTQYF. As DNA, the CDR3 is TGTGCCAGCAGTGAAGGACTAGTCCCCGATACGCAGTATTTT.